Listed here is a single T cell receptor (beta chain). Its target is unknown. Template material for amplifying TCR beta CDR3 regions consisted of RNA transcripts. With the HTBI primer set, the TCR CDR3 went through a first round of RT-PCR. Each CDR3 protein gets one entry after TCRdb re-called the multiplex PCR reads with MiXCR. The table includes under 650,000 distinct CDR3 sequences, around 15% detected once. These data are taken from a study of T cells in Graves' hyperthyroidism and ophthalmopathy. The overall study: It was at initial diagnosis, before any treatment, that peripheral blood was collected. Points from the study as a whole: In validation, the model predicted ophthalmopathy. These predictions came a median roughly 6 months before onset. Using 13 V-J features, a model discriminated ophthalmopathy from stable hyperthyroidism.

With V trimmed by 4 bases and J by 3 bases, 6 bases remained unmatched. This CDR3 has 15 residues. Germline V gene sequence: CDR1 SGHRS, CDR2 YFSETQ. The chain joins TRBV5-1 to TRBJ2-1, with 8 bases aligning to TRBD2. The specimen was blood. The sequence came from a woman aged 25 to 39 with Graves' hyperthyroidism. DNA of the CDR3: TGCGCCAGCAGCCCGACTAGCGCCGACTACAATGAGCAGTTCTTC. Protein product: CASSPTSADYNEQFF. The entire variable domain, with the rest obtained from reference TRBV5-1 and TRBJ2-1, is as follows: KAGVTQTPRYLIKTRGQQVTLSCSPISGHRSVSWYQQTPGQGLQFLFEYFSETQRNKGNFPGRFSGRQFSNSRSEMNVSTLELGDSALYLCASSPTSADYNEQFFGPGTRLTVL.